This passage covers 21 T cell receptor beta chains from one sample sequenced in a study of cytomegalovirus exposure and HLA in healthy donors. Amplification used 60 Vbeta primers and 13 Jbeta primers. Sequencing used immunoSEQ multiplex PCR; TCRdb keeps in-frame clones, though not all of them. This table has 200,000 to 250,000 clones, approximately 90% appearing once. The sequencing input was PBMCs. The receptors here all came from a woman aged 18-29 years in good health and CMV-seronegative.

The chain is built from TRBV27 and TRBJ2-7; tentatively, D is TRBD1 (6 bases). CDR3 length: 16 residues. Trimming took off 0 bases at V and 6 bases at J, with 18 bases between the two ends. Germline V gene lookup returns CDR1 MNHEY and CDR2 SMNVEV (reference sequence). The CDR3 DNA reads as TGTGCCAGCAGTTTATCTATGGGACATCAACAATTCGAGCAGTACTTC. Translating it yields CASSLSMGHQQFEQYF.

The gene calls are TRBV18 and TRBJ2-5; 9 bases line up with TRBD2. V lost 4 bases, J lost 6 bases, and 18 bases stayed unmatched. The CDR3 consists of 18 residues. Per germline, CDR1 KGHSH and CDR2 LQKENI. The CDR3, as DNA: TGTGCCAGCTCACGCCTGGCGGGGGGGCGGAGGTCGTCGAAGACCCAGTACTTC. Translated: CASSRLAGGRRSSKTQYF.

The rearrangement links TRBV2 to TRBJ2-7; D may be TRBD1 (7 bases). The CDR3 runs 17 residues. V shed 6 bases and J shed 6 bases, with 27 bases lying between them. Germline-derived CDR1 and CDR2 are SNHLY and FYNNEI. The CDR3 bases are TGTGCCAGCAGGGAGGGTGGGCCGGCACTCAGGGGGTTCGAGCAGTACTTC. This encodes CASREGGPALRGFEQYF.

The rearrangement joins TRBV6-4 to TRBJ2-7; 9 bases fit TRBD2. Germline V gives CDR1 MRHNA, CDR2 SNTAGT. CDR3 length: 15 amino acids. Losses at the gene ends were 2 bases for V and 2 bases for J; bases not matched to a gene: 4. The DNA of the CDR3 is TGTGCCAGCAGTGACCAGACTAGCGGAGCCTACGAGCAGTACTTC. This gives the protein CASSDQTSGAYEQYF.

This clone was observed a single time. This rearrangement joins TRBV19 to TRBJ2-7, with D perhaps TRBD1 (5 bases). The CDR3 loop spans 13 amino acids. Trimming took off 6 bases at V and 2 bases at J, with 11 bases between the two ends. Germline loops: CDR1 LNHDA, CDR2 SQIVND (reference sequence). CDR3 loop: CASSVTEAYEQYF. The CDR3 region has the DNA TGTGCCAGTAGCGTGACAGAGGCCTACGAGCAGTACTTC.

The chain employs TRBV27 and TRBJ1-3, with 9 bases fitting TRBD1. The length of the CDR3 is 15 residues. V trimming: 10 bases; J trimming: 0 bases; junction bases outside the gene matches: 7. Germline lookup yields CDR1 MNHEY and CDR2 SMNVEV (reference sequence). CDR3 in DNA: TGTGCCACCTCGACGGGACAGGGCTCTGGAAACACCATATATTTT. Its translation: CATSTGQGSGNTIYF.

In DNA form, the CDR3 reads TGTGCCACCAAGCGGAACACCGGGGAGCTGTTTTTT. Encoded protein: CATKRNTGELFF. The rearrangement joins TRBV19 to TRBJ2-2; D call uncertain. The CDR3 totals 12 residues. The germline V and J ends were trimmed by 10 bases and 1 base, with 7 bases remaining between them. Germline CDR1 is LNHDA and CDR2 is SQIVND (reference sequence).

The chain uses TRBV5-1 and TRBJ2-3, with D possibly matching TRBD1 (5 bases). The germline V and J ends were trimmed by 2 bases and 0 bases, with 19 bases remaining between them. Germline V gene sequence: CDR1 SGHRS, CDR2 YFSETQ. The length of the CDR3 is 18 residues. The CDR3 DNA reads TGCGCCAGCAGCTTATATCCTCCAGTGTCAGGGAGCACAGATACGCAGTATTTT. Translating gives CASSLYPPVSGSTDTQYF. The full variable domain, its missing parts supplied by reference TRBV5-1 and TRBJ2-3, is KAGVTQTPRYLIKTRGQQVTLSCSPISGHRSVSWYQQTPGQGLQFLFEYFSETQRNKGNFPGRFSGRQFSNSRSEMNVSTLELGDSALYLCASSLYPPVSGSTDTQYFGPGTRLTVL.

This clone appeared a single time. The chain carries TRBV6-1 and TRBJ2-3; the D gene is possibly TRBD2 (5 bases). Germline V gene sequence: CDR1 MNHNS, CDR2 SASEGT. The CDR3 runs 12 residues. Trimming pared 7 bases from V and 6 bases from J, leaving 11 bases between. The CDR3 here is CASNRGSDTQYF. The CDR3 nucleotides read TGTGCCAGCAACCGGGGTTCGGATACGCAGTATTTT.

The chain links TRBV9 to TRBJ2-3; the match to TRBD2 covers 12 bases. V lost 3 bases and J lost 6; bases outside the gene matches: 5. The CDR3 loop spans 15 amino acids. The germline V gene has CDR1 SGDLS and CDR2 YYNGEE. DNA of the CDR3: TGTGCCAGCAGCGCCCGACTAGCGGGAGTGGATACGCAGTATTTT. Translation: CASSARLAGVDTQYF.

This clone showed up just once. CDR3 DNA sequence: TGTGCCAGCAGTAGGGGCACCGGGACAGGGCCCGAAAAACTGTTTTTT. Translating gives CASSRGTGTGPEKLFF. V usage is TRBV5-6 and J usage is TRBJ1-4; 9 bases agree with TRBD1. The CDR3 consists of 16 residues. V was pared by 5 bases and J by 8 bases, with 13 bases of the junction left unmatched. Germline loops: CDR1 SGHDT, CDR2 YYEEEE.

V and J are TRBV9 and TRBJ2-3; 10 positions agree with TRBD1. Germline V gene sequence: CDR1 SGDLS, CDR2 YYNGEE. This CDR3 has 17 amino acids. The trim removed 0 bases at V and 3 bases at J, leaving 7 bases unmatched. The CDR3 sequence is CASSVEGDRGGTDTQYF. The CDR3 DNA reads as TGTGCCAGCAGCGTAGAGGGGGACAGGGGTGGGACAGATACGCAGTATTTT.

The chain employs TRBV7-9 and TRBJ1-2; no reliable D call. The germline V gene encodes CDR1 SEHNR and CDR2 FQNEAQ (reference sequence). The CDR3 spans 14 residues. V lost 0 bases, J lost 2 bases, and 7 bases lay in between. CDR3 bases: TGTGCCAGCAGCTTAGCGGTCAGAAACTATGGCTACACCTTC. It is translated as CASSLAVRNYGYTF.

This clone was seen just once. The genes are TRBV7-9 and TRBJ1-3, with D possibly being TRBD1 (5 bases). Trimming took 3 bases from V and 0 from J, leaving 15 bases between them. There are 17 residues in the CDR3. The germline V gene encodes CDR1 SEHNR and CDR2 FQNEAQ (reference sequence). The CDR3 reads CASSLPGRGSSGNTIYF. In nucleotides, the CDR3 is TGTGCCAGCAGCTTGCCGGGACGGGGGAGCTCTGGAAACACCATATATTTT.

The J gene is TRBJ1-2, the V gene TRBV10-2; tentatively, D is TRBD1 (5 bases). In germline, CDR1 is WSHSY, CDR2 SAAADI. The CDR3 consists of 15 residues. Trimming took off 3 bases at V and 0 bases at J, with 11 bases between the two ends. CDR3 sequence (DNA): TGCGCCAGCAGTGATCTAAGGGGAACTAACTATGGCTACACCTTC. Protein: CASSDLRGTNYGYTF.

This rearrangement joins TRBV27 to TRBJ2-7; TRBD2 is a possible D gene (5 bases). Germline V lookup: CDR1 MNHEY, CDR2 SMNVEV (reference sequence). The CDR3 runs to 14 residues. Trimming left V 3 bases short and J 9 bases short, with 18 bases between. The CDR3 coding sequence is TGTGCCAGCAGTTTGGGTCTCGGGATGGGCGGGCAGTACTTC. This gives the protein CASSLGLGMGGQYF.

The rearrangement joins TRBV5-4 to TRBJ1-6; 9 bases agree with TRBD1. After removal of 0 bases from V and 9 bases from J, the junction contained 7 bases not matched to a gene. The CDR3 loop spans 16 amino acids. The V gene's germline CDR1 is SGHNT and CDR2 YYREEE (reference sequence). CDR3 nucleotides: TGTGCCAGCAGCTTGGGGGGACAGGGACCTGGTTCACCCCTCCACTTT. This gives the protein CASSLGGQGPGSPLHF.

The J gene is TRBJ2-5, the V gene TRBV7-2; a possible D gene is TRBD2 (7 bases). Trimming left V 1 base short and J 2 bases short, with 17 bases between. CDR1 is SGHTA and CDR2 is FQGNSA in the germline V gene. This CDR3 comprises 17 residues. In nucleotides, the CDR3 is TGTGCCAGCAGCTTAGGTCTCGCGGGGGCAGGTCAAGAGACCCAGTACTTC. This gives the protein CASSLGLAGAGQETQYF.

The chain joins TRBV6-1 to TRBJ1-3; TRBD1 might be the D (5 bases). The CDR3 runs 11 residues. Trimming left V 6 bases short and J 12 bases short, with 12 bases between. Germline V gives CDR1 MNHNS, CDR2 SASEGT. CDR3 amino acids: CASREDGGIYF. DNA for the CDR3: TGTGCCAGCAGAGAGGACGGGGGCATATATTTT.

The J gene is TRBJ1-2, the V gene TRBV19, with 7 bases aligning to TRBD1. The V gene end was trimmed by 1 base and the J gene end by 7 bases; junction bases not matched to a gene: 12. Germline lookup yields CDR1 LNHDA and CDR2 SQIVND (reference sequence). This CDR3 is built from 16 residues. The DNA for the CDR3 is TGTGCCAGTAGTATAGGTCGACAGGGAAAGTTACGTGGCTACACCTTC. It is translated as CASSIGRQGKLRGYTF.

There are a few counts of this clone. This chain joins TRBV7-2 and TRBJ1-2; unclear D gene. Germline lookup yields CDR1 SGHTA and CDR2 FQGNSA. V was cut by 5 bases and J by 1 base, with 14 bases left in between. This CDR3 is built from 15 residues. The CDR3 sequence: CASSPRRVFNYGYTF. The DNA for the CDR3 is TGTGCCAGCAGCCCCCGTCGGGTGTTTAACTATGGCTACACCTTC.